These 18 T cell receptor beta chains originate from one sample sequenced in a study of shared clonotypes between healthy human individuals. Sequencing used immunoSEQ multiplex PCR; TCRdb keeps in-frame clones, though not all of them. In the table there are over a million clones, about 70% of which are singletons. Input material: memory CD4+ T cells sorted from blood. As to subset: CD45RA-negative fraction. The receptor set was obtained from a man between 18 and 29 years old in good health.

The chain links TRBV18 to TRBJ2-2; D ambiguous. The CDR3 loop spans 16 amino acids. Looked up from germline, CDR1 is KGHSH and CDR2 is LQKENI. Trimming left V 1 base short and J 1 base short, with 10 bases between. CDR3 loop: CASSPRAKLNTGELFF. CDR3 in DNA: TGTGCCAGCTCACCACGGGCCAAGTTGAACACCGGGGAGCTGTTTTTT.

This chain links TRBV6-7 with TRBJ1-6; 9 bases match TRBD1. TRBV6-7 is known as an ORF, though its function is uncertain. With 4 bases clipped from V and 6 bases from J, the junction kept 10 bases outside the gene matches. The CDR3 covers 17 residues. The CDR3 DNA follows: TGTGCCAGCAGTTCTAAGGTACAGGGGGCAACTAATTCACCCCTCCACTTT. As protein: CASSSKVQGATNSPLHF.

This chain uses TRBV5-6 with TRBJ2-5, with D unclear. The CDR3 spans 12 residues. Germline CDR1 reads SGHDT; CDR2 reads YYEEEE. Trimming took off 0 bases at V and 4 bases at J, with 4 bases between the two ends. CDR3 nucleotides: TGTGCCAGCAGCTTGGTAGTAGAGACCCAGTACTTC. Amino acid sequence: CASSLVVETQYF.

Here the CDR3 DNA reads TGTGCCAGCAGCTTTCTAGATTTACAGGGTGCGGAGACCCAGTACTTC. It yields the protein CASSFLDLQGAETQYF. This chain connects TRBV5-6 to TRBJ2-5; possibly TRBD1 for D (6 bases). The CDR3 sequence is 16 residues long. V lost 2 bases to trimming and J lost 5 bases, with 19 bases between them. CDR1 SGHDT and CDR2 YYEEEE come from the germline V gene.

CDR3 DNA: TGTGCCAGCAGTTACGAGGGAGAGCAGTACTTC. Protein: CASSYEGEQYF. The chain recombines TRBV6-5 with TRBJ2-7, with D possibly being TRBD2 (5 bases). V was pared by 2 bases and J by 7 bases, with 6 bases between. CDR1 is MNHEY, CDR2 SVGAGI, per germline. The CDR3 loop spans 11 amino acids.

The rearrangement joins TRBV6-1 to TRBJ2-2; 7 positions match TRBD2. V shed 2 bases and J 5 bases; nucleotides not matched to a gene: 2. Germline CDR1 is MNHNS and CDR2 is SASEGT. This CDR3 is 14 amino acids long. As DNA, the CDR3 is TGTGCCAGCAGTGAATGGACTAGTACCGGGGAGCTGTTTTTT. This codes for CASSEWTSTGELFF.

The chain employs TRBV2 and TRBJ2-5; D is possibly TRBD2 (6 bases). The CDR3 runs to 15 residues. Germline values: CDR1 SNHLY, CDR2 FYNNEI. Trimming removed 8 bases at V and 5 bases at J, with 21 bases between. The CDR3 DNA is TGTGCCAGCCCCTCTCAAAAACGGGGGATCGAGACCCAGTACTTC. Translating gives CASPSQKRGIETQYF.

The gene calls are TRBV30 and TRBJ1-3; 7 nucleotides align to TRBD1. V shed 1 base and J 3 bases; nucleotides not matched to a gene: 9. Looked up from germline, CDR1 is GTSNPN and CDR2 is SVGIG (reference sequence). The CDR3 consists of 16 residues. Written as DNA, the CDR3 is TGTGCCTGGAGTGAATGGACAGGAGGAGTTGGAAACACCATATATTTT. Its translation is CAWSEWTGGVGNTIYF. The whole variable domain, filled in from reference TRBV30 and TRBJ1-3, reads SQTIHQWPATLVQPVGSPLSLECTVEGTSNPNLYWYRQAAGRGLQLLFYSVGIGQISSEVPQNLSASRPQDRQFILSSKKLLLSDSGFYLCAWSEWTGGVGNTIYFGEGSWLTVV.

This chain joins TRBV2 and TRBJ2-7; 8 bases align to TRBD1. The CDR3 extends over 12 amino acids. The V gene's germline CDR1 is SNHLY and CDR2 FYNNEI. CDR3 DNA sequence: TGTGCGGGGGGTAGGACAGGGACCGAGCAGTACTTC. This sequence encodes CAGGRTGTEQYF.

The chain employs TRBV10-3 and TRBJ2-3, with a weak D call TRBD2 (6 bases). The CDR3 is made up of 17 amino acids. V shed 2 bases and J shed 0 bases, with 15 bases lying between them. CDR1 and CDR2 (germline): ENHRY, SYGVKD. CDR3 residues: CAISEPGGLKSTDTQYF. The CDR3 DNA reads TGTGCCATCAGTGAGCCTGGGGGGTTGAAGAGCACAGATACGCAGTATTTT.

For this clone: The identical CDR3 is also encoded by other nucleotide sequences in the sample. CDR3 residues: CAISEGPNYGYTF. The CDR3 bases are TGTGCCATCAGTGAGGGGCCTAACTATGGCTACACCTTC. The chain couples TRBV10-3 to TRBJ1-2; no firm D call. Per germline, CDR1 ENHRY and CDR2 SYGVKD. The V end was cut by 2 bases, the J end by 0 bases, with 4 bases between. CDR3 length: 13 amino acids.

This clone appeared once. The CDR3 region has the DNA TGTGCCTGGAGTCTCCGTTTGGGACAGGGGGCGTTGGAGACCCAGTACTTC. Translating it yields CAWSLRLGQGALETQYF. V and J are TRBV30 and TRBJ2-5, with 12 bases matching TRBD1. CDR3 length: 17 amino acids. Trimming cost V 2 bases and J 5 bases; bases outside gene matches: 12. The germline V gene has CDR1 GTSNPN and CDR2 SVGIG (reference sequence).

This chain links TRBV6-1 with TRBJ1-2; no reliable D call. V lost 1 base and J 2 bases, leaving 5 bases between the germline ends. CDR1 MNHNS and CDR2 SASEGT come from the germline V gene. The CDR3 length is 13 residues. The CDR3 nucleotides are TGTGCCAGCAGTGAAGTAGGGAACTATGGCTACACCTTC. This sequence encodes CASSEVGNYGYTF.

The rearrangement links TRBV5-1 to TRBJ1-5, with 11 bases fitting TRBD1. V was pared by 2 bases and J by 1 base, with 2 bases of the junction left unmatched. This CDR3 region has 16 residues. Germline CDR1 reads SGHRS; CDR2 reads YFSETQ. CDR3 amino acids: CASSLGQGASNQPQHF. For the CDR3, the DNA is TGCGCCAGCAGCTTAGGACAGGGGGCGAGCAATCAGCCCCAGCATTTT.

This chain links TRBV5-1 with TRBJ1-1, with D possibly being TRBD1 (6 bases). The CDR3 sequence is 15 residues long. Germline V lookup: CDR1 SGHRS, CDR2 YFSETQ. Trimming took off 4 bases at V and 5 bases at J, with 18 bases between the two ends. This CDR3 reads CASSPTPTGGTEAFF. As DNA, the CDR3 is TGCGCCAGCAGCCCAACCCCGACAGGAGGAACTGAAGCTTTCTTT.

This chain uses TRBV7-2 with TRBJ2-3; the match to TRBD2 covers 7 bases. J gave up 1 base and V 8 bases, and 6 bases lay outside the gene matches. This CDR3 has 14 amino acids. The V gene's germline CDR1 is SGHTA and CDR2 FQGNSA. CDR3 DNA sequence: TGTGCCAGCGCGGCTAGCGGACGCACAGATACGCAGTATTTT. This sequence encodes CASAASGRTDTQYF.

The V gene is TRBV5-6, the J gene TRBJ1-1; D not certain. The germline gives CDR1 SGHDT, CDR2 YYEEEE. The ends were cut back, 0 bases at V and 3 bases at J, with 12 bases in the middle. CDR3 length: 15 amino acids. The CDR3 here is CASSLGELRYTEAFF. CDR3 sequence (DNA): TGTGCCAGCAGCTTGGGCGAACTACGGTACACTGAAGCTTTCTTT. The whole variable domain, remainder taken from reference TRBV5-6 and TRBJ1-1, is DAGVTQSPTHLIKTRGQQVTLRCSPKSGHDTVSWYQQALGQGPQFIFQYYEEEERQRGNFPDRFSGHQFPNYSSELNVNALLLGDSALYLCASSLGELRYTEAFFGQGTRLTVV.

V usage is TRBV5-5 and J usage is TRBJ1-5; tentative D call: TRBD1 (5 bases). V lost 4 bases, J lost 3 bases, and 14 bases lay in between. Germline V gene sequence: CDR1 SGHKS, CDR2 YYEKEE (reference sequence). CDR3 length equals 15 residues. The chain's CDR3 is CASSLGLTLNQPQHF. CDR3 DNA: TGTGCCAGCAGCCTGGGACTGACGCTCAATCAGCCCCAGCATTTT.